The clone carrying this TCR beta chain came up many times. The antigen is undetermined. TCRdb called the 5' RACE reads again in MiXCR, with one record for every CDR3 protein. The table shows 92,000 or so distinct CDR3 sequences, with about 13% occurring only once. These data come from a study of T-cell memory formation after mild COVID-19. Study-level results: A subset of responding clones appeared in pre-infection memory, suggesting cross-reactive memory joined. A second wave expanding day 15 to 37 was CD4+-biased; contracting clones were balanced.

V dropped 3 bases and J dropped 7 bases, with 4 bases sitting between them. In germline, CDR1 is SGHVS, CDR2 FQNEAQ. The CDR3 is 11 amino acids. This receptor was taken from an adult woman who had mild COVID-19 (a few samples of this study predate the infection). Cell type and time point are not known. The specimen sequenced was PBMCs or a T cell subset sorted from them (not recorded which). V usage is TRBV7-8 and J usage is TRBJ2-1; D is unclear. CDR3 residues: CASSFGNEQFF. In nucleotides, the CDR3 is TGTGCCAGCAGCTTTGGTAATGAGCAGTTCTTC.